These T cell receptor beta chains were read from a single sample in a study of T cell changes during pregnancy in multiple sclerosis. Only in-frame clones appear in the TCRdb table, and some are missing; sequencing was by immunoSEQ multiplex PCR. The sample consists of tens of thousands of clones, 91% of them appearing once. The specimen comprised CD4+ T cells from peripheral blood mononuclear cells, sampled before pregnancy. These TCRs come from a female donor with multiple sclerosis, enrolled in a pregnancy study. Both conserved end residues are part of each CDR3. Each record gives: CDR3 DNA, CDR3 protein, V gene, clone size, J gene, D gene. D genes are given only for firm matches. Only part of the rows carry a size: once, few, many, or a class if the clone is expanded.

DNA: TGTGCCAGTAGTCCACAGGGCACAATCCAGCCCCAGCATTTT; CDR3: CASSPQGTIQPQHF; V: TRBV19; size: -; J: TRBJ1-5; D: -
DNA: TGTGCCAGCAGTTACAGGGGCGTTTTCACTGAAGCTTTCTTT; CDR3: CASSYRGVFTEAFF; V: TRBV6-5; size: few; J: TRBJ1-1; D: -
DNA: TGTGCCAGCAGCTGGAGGGGCTCTGGGGCCAACGTCCTGACTTTC; CDR3: CASSWRGSGANVLTF; V: TRBV11-2; size: -; J: TRBJ2-6; D: -
DNA: TGTGCCAGCACTAGGGGCGGCAACCAAGAGACCCAGTACTTC; CDR3: CASTRGGNQETQYF; V: TRBV9; size: -; J: TRBJ2-5; D: -
DNA: TGTGCCAGCAGTCCCAGTAATTTGAACACTGAAGCTTTCTTT; CDR3: CASSPSNLNTEAFF; V: TRBV7-3; size: -; J: TRBJ1-1; D: -
DNA: TGTGCCAGCAGCGTAGGAGCGGGGGGAACCCTAGCCAAAAACATTCAGTACTTC; CDR3: CASSVGAGGTLAKNIQYF; V: TRBV9; size: -; J: TRBJ2-4; D: TRBD2
DNA: TGTGCCAGCAGCCCCAGGGGCGCCTATGGCTACACCTTC; CDR3: CASSPRGAYGYTF; V: TRBV14; size: -; J: TRBJ1-2; D: -
DNA: TGCGCCAGCAGTGGCGGGCCTAGAGTTTCGGGCTCCTATAATTCACCCCTCCACTTT; CDR3: CASSGGPRVSGSYNSPLHF; V: TRBV10-1; size: -; J: TRBJ1-6; D: -
DNA: TGTGCTAGTGGTTTGTATCAGGTCGAATGGCTCCACGAGCAGTACTTC; CDR3: CASGLYQVEWLHEQYF; V: TRBV12-5; size: -; J: TRBJ2-7; D: -
DNA: TGTGCCAGCAGCTTAGTTGGCGGGGGGGCGGACTCCTACGAGCAGTACTTC; CDR3: CASSLVGGGADSYEQYF; V: TRBV7-2; size: -; J: TRBJ2-7; D: TRBD2
DNA: TGTGCCAGCAGTCAAGGCCCACTAGTTGAGACCCAGTACTTC; CDR3: CASSQGPLVETQYF; V: TRBV2; size: -; J: TRBJ2-5; D: -
DNA: TGTGCCAGCAGCTTGCGAGCCACCGGGGAGCTGTTTTTT; CDR3: CASSLRATGELFF; V: TRBV5-8; size: once; J: TRBJ2-2; D: -
DNA: TGTGCCAGCAGTGGCGGTCTCGGGCGGAGGGCTTTCTTT; CDR3: CASSGGLGRRAFF; V: TRBV6-4; size: -; J: TRBJ1-1; D: -
DNA: TGTGCCTGGGAGCTCACCTCTGAAAAACTGTTTTTT; CDR3: CAWELTSEKLFF; V: TRBV30; size: -; J: TRBJ1-4; D: -
DNA: TGTGCCAGCAGGGGGCTAGAGACCCAGTACTTC; CDR3: CASRGLETQYF; V: TRBV2; size: -; J: TRBJ2-5; D: -
DNA: TGTGCCAGCAGTGCTGACAGGGGGGTATCAGATACGCAGTATTTT; CDR3: CASSADRGVSDTQYF; V: TRBV7-9; size: -; J: TRBJ2-3; D: TRBD1
DNA: TGCGCCAGCAGCCAAAACAGGGCCCACGAGCAGTACTTC; CDR3: CASSQNRAHEQYF; V: TRBV4-1; size: -; J: TRBJ2-7; D: -